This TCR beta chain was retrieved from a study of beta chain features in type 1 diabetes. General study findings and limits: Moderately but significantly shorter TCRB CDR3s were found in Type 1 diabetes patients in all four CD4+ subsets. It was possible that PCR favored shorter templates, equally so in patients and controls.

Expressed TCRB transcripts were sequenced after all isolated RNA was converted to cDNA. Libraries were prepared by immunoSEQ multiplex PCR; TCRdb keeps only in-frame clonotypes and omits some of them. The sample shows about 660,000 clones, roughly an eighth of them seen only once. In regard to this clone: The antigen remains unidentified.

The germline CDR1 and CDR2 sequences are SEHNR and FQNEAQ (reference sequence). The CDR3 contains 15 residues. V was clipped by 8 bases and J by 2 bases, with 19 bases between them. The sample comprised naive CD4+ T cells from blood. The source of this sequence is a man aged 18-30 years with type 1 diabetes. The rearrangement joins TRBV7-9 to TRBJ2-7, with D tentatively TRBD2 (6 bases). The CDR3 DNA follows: TGTGCCAGCTGCCCCATGGGGGGAGGACCCTACGAGCAGTACTTC. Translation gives CASCPMGGGPYEQYF.